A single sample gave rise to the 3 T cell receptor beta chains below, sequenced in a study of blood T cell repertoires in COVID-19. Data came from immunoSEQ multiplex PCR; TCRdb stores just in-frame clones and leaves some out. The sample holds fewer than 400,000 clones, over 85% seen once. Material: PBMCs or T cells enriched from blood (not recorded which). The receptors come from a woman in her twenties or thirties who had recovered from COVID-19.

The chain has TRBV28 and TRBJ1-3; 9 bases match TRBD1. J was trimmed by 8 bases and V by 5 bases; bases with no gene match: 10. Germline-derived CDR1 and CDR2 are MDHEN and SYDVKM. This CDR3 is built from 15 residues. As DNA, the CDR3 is TGTGCCAGCAGTCGGATGGGACAGGGCAGGGACACCATATATTTT. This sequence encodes CASSRMGQGRDTIYF.

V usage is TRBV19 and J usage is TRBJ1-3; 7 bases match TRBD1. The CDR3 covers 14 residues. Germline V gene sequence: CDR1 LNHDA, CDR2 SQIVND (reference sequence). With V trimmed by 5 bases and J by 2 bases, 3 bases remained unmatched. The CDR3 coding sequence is TGTGCCAGTAGTGTACAGGGGACTGGAAACACCATATATTTT. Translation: CASSVQGTGNTIYF.

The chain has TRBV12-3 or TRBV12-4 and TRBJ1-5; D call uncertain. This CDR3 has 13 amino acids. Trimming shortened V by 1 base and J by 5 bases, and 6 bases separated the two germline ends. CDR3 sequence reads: CASSLGAYQPQHF. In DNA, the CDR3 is TGTGCCAGCAGTTTAGGGGCCTATCAGCCCCAGCATTTT.